This T cell receptor (beta chain) was documented in a study of human T cells and chemical hapten exposure. Study-wide context: Alopecia areata, totalis or universalis affected patients, mainly female.

This clonotype was picked up a small number of times. Time point reported: patch test 3, about 24 weeks after DPC sensitization. Stated treatment: therapeutic diphenylcyclopropenone sensitization with weekly scalp DPC. Staff drew blood before applying each patch test. Each cDNA molecule in the library carried unique molecular identifiers. A single record per CDR3 protein comes from TCRdb applying MiXCR to the RACE reads. This table holds 100,000 or so distinct CDR3 sequences, less than 45% found once. This CDR3 comprises 13 residues. Germline CDR1 DFQATT, CDR2 SNEGSKA (reference sequence). Here the sequenced sample was whole blood, taken in connection with sensitization to the hapten diphenylcyclopropenone (DPC). The gene calls are TRBV20-1 and TRBJ2-4; tentatively, D is TRBD2 (6 bases). This sequence was found in a man aged 40-49 years with alopecia areata. Some clones in this sample may be carry-over from other donors' samples. The CDR3 sequence is CSGSGLAKNIQYF. The CDR3 DNA sequence: TGCAGCGGTAGCGGATTAGCCAAAAACATTCAGTACTTC.